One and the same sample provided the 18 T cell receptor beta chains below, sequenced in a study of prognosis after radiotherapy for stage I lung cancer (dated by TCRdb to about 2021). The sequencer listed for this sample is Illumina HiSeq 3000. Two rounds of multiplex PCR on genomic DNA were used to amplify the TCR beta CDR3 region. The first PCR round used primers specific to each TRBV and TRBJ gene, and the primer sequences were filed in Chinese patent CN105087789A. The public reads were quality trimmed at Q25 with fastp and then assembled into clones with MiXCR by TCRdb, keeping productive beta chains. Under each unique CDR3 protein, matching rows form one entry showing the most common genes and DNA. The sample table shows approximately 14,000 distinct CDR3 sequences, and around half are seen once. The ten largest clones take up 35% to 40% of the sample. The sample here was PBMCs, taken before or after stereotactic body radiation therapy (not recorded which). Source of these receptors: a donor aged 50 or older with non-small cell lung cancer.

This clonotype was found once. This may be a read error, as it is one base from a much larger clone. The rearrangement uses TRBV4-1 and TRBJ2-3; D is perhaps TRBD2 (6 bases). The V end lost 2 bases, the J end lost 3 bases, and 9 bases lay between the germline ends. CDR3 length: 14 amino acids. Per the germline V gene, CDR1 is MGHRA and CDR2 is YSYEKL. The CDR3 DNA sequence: TGCGCCAGCAGCCAATGGGCGGGGACAGATACGCAGTATTTT. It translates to CASSQWAGTDTQYF.

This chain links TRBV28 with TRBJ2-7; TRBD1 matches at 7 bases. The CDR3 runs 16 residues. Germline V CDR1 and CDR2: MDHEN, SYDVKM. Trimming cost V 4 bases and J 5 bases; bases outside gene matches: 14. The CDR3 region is CASSSTTGIGSHEQYF. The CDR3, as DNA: TGTGCCAGCAGTTCCACGACAGGGATCGGGTCCCACGAGCAGTACTTC. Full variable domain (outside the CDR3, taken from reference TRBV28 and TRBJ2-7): DVKVTQSSRYLVKRTGEKVFLECVQDMDHENMFWYRQDPGLGLRLIYFSYDVKMKEKGDIPEGYSVSREKKERFSLILESASTNQTSMYLCASSSTTGIGSHEQYFGPGTRLTVT.

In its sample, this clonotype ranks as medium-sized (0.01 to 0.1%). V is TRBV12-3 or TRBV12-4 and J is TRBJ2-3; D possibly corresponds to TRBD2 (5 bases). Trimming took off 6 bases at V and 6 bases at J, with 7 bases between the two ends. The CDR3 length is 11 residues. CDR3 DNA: TGTGCCAGCAGCACGGGGGATACGCAGTATTTT. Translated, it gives CASSTGDTQYF.

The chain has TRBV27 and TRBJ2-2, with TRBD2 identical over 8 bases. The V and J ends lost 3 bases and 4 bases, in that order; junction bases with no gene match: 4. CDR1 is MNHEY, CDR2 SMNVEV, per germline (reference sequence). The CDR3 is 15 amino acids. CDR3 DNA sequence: TGTGCCAGCAGTTTCGGGCGGGGGGTCACCGGGGAGCTGTTTTTT. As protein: CASSFGRGVTGELFF.

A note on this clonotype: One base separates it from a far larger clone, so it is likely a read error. CDR3 sequence: CASSLGQDYEHQHF. CDR3 bases: TGTGCCAGCAGCTTAGGACAGGACTACGAGCACCAGCATTTT. The chain joins TRBV7-9 to TRBJ1-5; D may be TRBD1 (6 bases). The CDR3 is 14 amino acids. Germline V lookup: CDR1 SEHNR, CDR2 FQNEAQ (reference sequence). Trimming shortened V by 1 base and J by 12 bases, and 16 bases separated the two germline ends.

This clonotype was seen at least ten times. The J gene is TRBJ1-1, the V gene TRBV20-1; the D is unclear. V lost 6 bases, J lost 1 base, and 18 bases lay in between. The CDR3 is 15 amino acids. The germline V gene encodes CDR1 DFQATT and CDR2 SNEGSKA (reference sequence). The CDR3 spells CSANKPGEENTEAFF. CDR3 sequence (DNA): TGCAGTGCCAACAAGCCTGGCGAGGAGAACACTGAAGCTTTCTTT.

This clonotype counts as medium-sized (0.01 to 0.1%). CDR3 DNA: TGTGCCAGCAGCTCCAGCTTGGCCTATGGCTACACCTTC. Encoded protein: CASSSSLAYGYTF. The chain joins TRBV28 to TRBJ1-2; D is uncertain. CDR3 length: 13 amino acids. Germline V gives CDR1 MDHEN, CDR2 SYDVKM. V shed 6 bases and J shed 4 bases, with 12 bases lying between them.

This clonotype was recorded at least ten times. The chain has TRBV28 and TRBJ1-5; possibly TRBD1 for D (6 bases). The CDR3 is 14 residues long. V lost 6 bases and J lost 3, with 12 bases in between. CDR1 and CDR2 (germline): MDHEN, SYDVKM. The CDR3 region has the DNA TGTGCCAGCAGAATTAGGACAGTCAATCAGCCCCAGCATTTT. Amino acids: CASRIRTVNQPQHF.

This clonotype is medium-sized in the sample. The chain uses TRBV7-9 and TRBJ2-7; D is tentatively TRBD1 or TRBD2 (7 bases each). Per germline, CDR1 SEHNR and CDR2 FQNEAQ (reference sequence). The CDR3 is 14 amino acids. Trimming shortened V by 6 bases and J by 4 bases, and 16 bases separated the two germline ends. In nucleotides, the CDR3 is TGTGCCAGCAGGGGGGAGGGGGCTTCATACGAGCAGTACTTC. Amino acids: CASRGEGASYEQYF.

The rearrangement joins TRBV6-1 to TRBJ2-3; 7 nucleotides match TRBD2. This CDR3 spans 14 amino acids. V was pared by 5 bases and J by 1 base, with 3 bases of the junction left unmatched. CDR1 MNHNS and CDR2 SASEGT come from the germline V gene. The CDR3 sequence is CASSPSGGTDTQYF. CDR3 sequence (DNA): TGTGCCAGCAGTCCTAGCGGAGGCACAGATACGCAGTATTTT.

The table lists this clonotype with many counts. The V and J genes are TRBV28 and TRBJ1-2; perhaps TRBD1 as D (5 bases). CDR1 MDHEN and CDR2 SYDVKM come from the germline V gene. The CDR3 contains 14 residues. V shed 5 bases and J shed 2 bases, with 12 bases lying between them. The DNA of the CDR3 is TGTGCCAGCAGTAACCCGGGGCAGAACTATGGCTACACCTTC. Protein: CASSNPGQNYGYTF.

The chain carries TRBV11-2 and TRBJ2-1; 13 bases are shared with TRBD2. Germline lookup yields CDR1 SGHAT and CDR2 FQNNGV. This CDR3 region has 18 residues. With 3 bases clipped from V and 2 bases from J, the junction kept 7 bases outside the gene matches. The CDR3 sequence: CASSFNGLAGDTYNEQFF. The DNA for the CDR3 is TGTGCCAGCAGCTTCAATGGACTAGCGGGAGATACCTACAATGAGCAGTTCTTC.

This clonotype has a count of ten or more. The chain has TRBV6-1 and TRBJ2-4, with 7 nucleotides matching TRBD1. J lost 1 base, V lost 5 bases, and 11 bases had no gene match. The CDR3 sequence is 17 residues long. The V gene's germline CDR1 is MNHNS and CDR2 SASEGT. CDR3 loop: CASSPHRGGLAKNIQYF. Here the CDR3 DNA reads TGTGCCAGCAGTCCCCACAGGGGCGGTCTGGCCAAAAACATTCAGTACTTC.

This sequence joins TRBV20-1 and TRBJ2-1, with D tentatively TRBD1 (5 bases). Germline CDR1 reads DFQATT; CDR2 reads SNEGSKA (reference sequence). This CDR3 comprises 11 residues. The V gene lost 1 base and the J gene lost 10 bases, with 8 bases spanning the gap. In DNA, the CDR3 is TGCAGTGCTAGAGTCGGACACGAGCAGTTCTTC. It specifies CSARVGHEQFF.

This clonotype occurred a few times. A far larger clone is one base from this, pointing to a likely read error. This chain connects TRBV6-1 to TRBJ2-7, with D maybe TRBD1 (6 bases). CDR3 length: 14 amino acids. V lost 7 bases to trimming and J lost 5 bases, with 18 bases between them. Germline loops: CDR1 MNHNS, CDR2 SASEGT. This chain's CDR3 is CASILGGRGNEQYF. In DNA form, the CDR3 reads TGTGCCAGCATTTTAGGCGGCAGGGGTAACGAGCAGTACTTC.

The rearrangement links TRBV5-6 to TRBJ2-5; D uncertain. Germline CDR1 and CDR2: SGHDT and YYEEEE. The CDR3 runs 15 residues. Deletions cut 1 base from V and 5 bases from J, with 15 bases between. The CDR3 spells CASSLLYNLPETQYF. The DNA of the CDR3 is TGTGCCAGCAGCTTGCTGTACAATCTGCCGGAGACCCAGTACTTC.

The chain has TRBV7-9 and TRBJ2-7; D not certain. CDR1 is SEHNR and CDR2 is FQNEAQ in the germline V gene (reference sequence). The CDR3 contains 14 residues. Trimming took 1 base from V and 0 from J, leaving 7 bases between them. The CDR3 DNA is TGTGCCAGCAGCTTAGATGTCGTCTCCTACGAGCAGTACTTC. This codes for CASSLDVVSYEQYF.

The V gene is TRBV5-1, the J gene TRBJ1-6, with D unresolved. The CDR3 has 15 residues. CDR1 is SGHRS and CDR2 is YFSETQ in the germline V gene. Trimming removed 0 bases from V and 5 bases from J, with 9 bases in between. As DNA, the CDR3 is TGCGCCAGCAGCTTGGGAGACCCGAATAATTCACCCCTCCACTTT. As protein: CASSLGDPNNSPLHF.